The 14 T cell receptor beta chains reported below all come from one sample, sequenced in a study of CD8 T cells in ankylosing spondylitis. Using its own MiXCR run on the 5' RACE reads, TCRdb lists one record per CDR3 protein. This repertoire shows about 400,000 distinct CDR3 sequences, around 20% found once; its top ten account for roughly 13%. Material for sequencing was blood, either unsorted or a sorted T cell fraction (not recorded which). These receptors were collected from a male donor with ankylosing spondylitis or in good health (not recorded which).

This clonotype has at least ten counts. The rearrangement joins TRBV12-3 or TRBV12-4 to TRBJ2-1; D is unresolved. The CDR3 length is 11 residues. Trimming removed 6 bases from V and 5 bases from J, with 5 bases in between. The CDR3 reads CASRKDNEQFF. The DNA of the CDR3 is TGTGCCAGCAGAAAGGACAATGAGCAGTTCTTC.

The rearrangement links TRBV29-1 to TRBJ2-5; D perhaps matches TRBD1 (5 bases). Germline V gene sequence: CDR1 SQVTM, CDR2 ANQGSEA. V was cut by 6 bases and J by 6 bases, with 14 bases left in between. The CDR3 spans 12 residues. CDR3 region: CSVETDWKTQYF. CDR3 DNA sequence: TGCAGCGTGGAGACAGATTGGAAGACCCAGTACTTC. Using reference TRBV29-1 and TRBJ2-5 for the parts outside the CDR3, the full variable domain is SAVISQKPSRDICQRGTSLTIQCQVDSQVTMMFWYRQQPGQSLTLIATANQGSEATYESGFVIDKFPISRPNLTFSTLTVSNMSPEDSSIYLCSVETDWKTQYFGPGTRLLVL.

The CDR3 sequence: CASSPYQRGAIPTEQFF. The CDR3 coding sequence is TGTGCCAGCAGTCCCTACCAGCGGGGGGCGATCCCCACTGAGCAGTTCTTC. The chain carries TRBV27 and TRBJ2-1, with 9 positions matching TRBD2. CDR1 and CDR2 (germline): MNHEY, SMNVEV (reference sequence). This CDR3 comprises 17 residues. The trim removed 5 bases at V and 9 bases at J, leaving 17 bases unmatched.

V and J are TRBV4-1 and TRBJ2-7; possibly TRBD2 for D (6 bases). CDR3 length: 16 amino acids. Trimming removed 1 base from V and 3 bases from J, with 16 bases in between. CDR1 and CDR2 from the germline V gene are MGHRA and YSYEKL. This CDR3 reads CASSQVLSPEGYEQYF. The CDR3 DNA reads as TGCGCCAGCAGCCAAGTTCTATCCCCGGAGGGCTACGAGCAGTACTTC.

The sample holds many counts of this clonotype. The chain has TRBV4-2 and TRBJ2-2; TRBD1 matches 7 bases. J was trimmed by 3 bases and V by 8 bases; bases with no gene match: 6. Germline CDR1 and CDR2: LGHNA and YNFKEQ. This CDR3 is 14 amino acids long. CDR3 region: CASGSQGDTGELFF. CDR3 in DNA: TGTGCCAGCGGGTCCCAGGGGGACACCGGGGAGCTGTTTTTT.

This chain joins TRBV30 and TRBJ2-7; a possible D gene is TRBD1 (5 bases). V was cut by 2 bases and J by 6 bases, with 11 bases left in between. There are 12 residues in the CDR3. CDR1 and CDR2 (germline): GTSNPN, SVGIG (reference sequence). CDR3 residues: CAWSLGVREQYF. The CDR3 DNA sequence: TGTGCCTGGAGTTTAGGGGTCCGCGAGCAGTACTTC.

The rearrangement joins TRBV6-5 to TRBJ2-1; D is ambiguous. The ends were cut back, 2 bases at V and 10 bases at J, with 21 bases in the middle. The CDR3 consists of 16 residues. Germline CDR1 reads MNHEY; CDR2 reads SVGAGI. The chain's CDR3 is CASSYLESRYGGEQFF. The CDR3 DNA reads TGTGCCAGCAGTTACCTCGAGAGCAGATATGGTGGAGAGCAGTTCTTC.

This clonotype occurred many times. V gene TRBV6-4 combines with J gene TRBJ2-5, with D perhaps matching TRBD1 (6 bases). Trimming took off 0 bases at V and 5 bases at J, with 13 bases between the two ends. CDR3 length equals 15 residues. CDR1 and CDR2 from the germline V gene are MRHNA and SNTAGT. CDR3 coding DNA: TGTGCCAGCAGTGACTCGCCAACAGGGCCGGAGACCCAGTACTTC. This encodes CASSDSPTGPETQYF.

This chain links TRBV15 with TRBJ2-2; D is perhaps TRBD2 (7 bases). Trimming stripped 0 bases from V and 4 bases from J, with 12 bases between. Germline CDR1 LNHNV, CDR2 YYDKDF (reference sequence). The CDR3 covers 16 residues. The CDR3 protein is CATSRDFRGATGELFF. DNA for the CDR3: TGTGCCACCAGCAGAGACTTCCGGGGGGCCACCGGGGAGCTGTTTTTT. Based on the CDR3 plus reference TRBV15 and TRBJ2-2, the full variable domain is DAMVIQNPRYQVTQFGKPVTLSCSQTLNHNVMYWYQQKSSQAPKLLFHYYDKDFNNEADTPDNFQSRRPNTSFCFLDIRSPGLGDTAMYLCATSRDFRGATGELFFGEGSRLTVL.

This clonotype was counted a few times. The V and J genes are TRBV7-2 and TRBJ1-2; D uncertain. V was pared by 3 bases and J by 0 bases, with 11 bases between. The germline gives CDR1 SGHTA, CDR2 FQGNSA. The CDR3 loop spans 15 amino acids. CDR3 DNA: TGTGCCAGCAGCTTTACCGACTCCCCTAACTATGGCTACACCTTC. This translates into CASSFTDSPNYGYTF.

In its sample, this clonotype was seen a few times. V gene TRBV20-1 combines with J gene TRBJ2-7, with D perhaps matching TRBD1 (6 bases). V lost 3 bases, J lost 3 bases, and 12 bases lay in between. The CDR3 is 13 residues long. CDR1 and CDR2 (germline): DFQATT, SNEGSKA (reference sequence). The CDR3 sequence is CSARPRGGYEQYF. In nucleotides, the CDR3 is TGCAGTGCTAGGCCCAGGGGTGGCTACGAGCAGTACTTC.

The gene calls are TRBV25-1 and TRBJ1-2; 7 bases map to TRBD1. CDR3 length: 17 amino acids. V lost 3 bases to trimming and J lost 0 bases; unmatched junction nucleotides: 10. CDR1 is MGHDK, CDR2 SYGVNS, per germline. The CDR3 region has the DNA TGTGCCAGCAGTGATACTAATAGACAGGGATCTAACTATGGCTACACCTTC. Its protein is CASSDTNRQGSNYGYTF.

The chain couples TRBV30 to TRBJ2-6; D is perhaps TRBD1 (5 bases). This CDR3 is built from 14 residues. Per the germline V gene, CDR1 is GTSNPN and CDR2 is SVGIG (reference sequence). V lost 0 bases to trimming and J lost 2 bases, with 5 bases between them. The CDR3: CAWSVGAGANVLTF. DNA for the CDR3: TGTGCCTGGAGTGTAGGGGCTGGGGCCAACGTCCTGACTTTC.

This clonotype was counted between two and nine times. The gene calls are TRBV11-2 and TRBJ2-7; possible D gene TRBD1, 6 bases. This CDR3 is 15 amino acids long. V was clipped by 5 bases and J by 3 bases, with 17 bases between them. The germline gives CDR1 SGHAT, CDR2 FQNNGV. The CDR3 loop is CASSVYTGQLYEQYF. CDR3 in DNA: TGTGCCAGCAGCGTCTATACGGGACAACTCTACGAGCAGTACTTC.